A single sample is the source of the 6 T cell receptor beta chains below, sequenced in a study of blood T cell repertoires in COVID-19. TCRdb's copy holds only in-frame clones and misses some; the assay was immunoSEQ multiplex PCR. The sample yields fewer than 200,000 clones, around nine tenths seen once. Material: peripheral blood. Source of these receptors: a woman aged 70 to 79 with COVID-19, enrolled during active disease.

CDR3 loop: CASSLYPHGGTEAFF. In DNA form, the CDR3 reads TGCGCCAGCAGCTTGTATCCCCACGGGGGGACTGAAGCTTTCTTT. The gene calls are TRBV5-1 and TRBJ1-1; tentative D call: TRBD1 (5 bases). CDR1 is SGHRS, CDR2 YFSETQ, per germline. The V end lost 1 base, the J end lost 5 bases, and 15 bases lay between the germline ends. This CDR3 is 15 amino acids long. Variable domain in full (rest from reference TRBV5-1 and TRBJ1-1): KAGVTQTPRYLIKTRGQQVTLSCSPISGHRSVSWYQQTPGQGLQFLFEYFSETQRNKGNFPGRFSGRQFSNSRSEMNVSTLELGDSALYLCASSLYPHGGTEAFFGQGTRLTVV.

The chain recombines TRBV2 with TRBJ2-7; TRBD2 matches at 8 bases. There are 11 residues in the CDR3. The ends lost 6 bases at V and 7 bases at J; junction bases unmatched: 2. Looked up from germline, CDR1 is SNHLY and CDR2 is FYNNEI. CDR3 in amino acids: CASRSGGEQYF. The CDR3 nucleotides are TGTGCCAGCAGGTCGGGGGGGGAGCAGTACTTC.

This clone came up a few times. The gene calls are TRBV28 and TRBJ1-4, with 9 nucleotides matching TRBD1. This CDR3 contains 15 residues. From germline, CDR1 is MDHEN and CDR2 SYDVKM. The J segment lost 8 bases and the V segment lost 5 bases, leaving 9 bases of the junction unmatched. This CDR3 reads CASSTGGTGREKLFF. The CDR3 nucleotides read TGTGCCAGCAGTACGGGCGGGACAGGGAGGGAAAAACTGTTTTTT.

CDR3 residues: CAWRRAGGIWQPQHF. CDR3 nucleotide sequence: TGTGCCTGGAGGAGGGCGGGAGGGATTTGGCAGCCCCAGCATTTT. J is TRBJ1-5 and V is TRBV30, with D unresolved. Trimming took 3 bases from V and 7 from J, leaving 19 bases between them. The CDR3 has 15 amino acids. CDR1 GTSNPN and CDR2 SVGIG come from the germline V gene (reference sequence).

This chain joins TRBV14 and TRBJ2-1; D might be TRBD2 (5 bases). CDR3 length: 13 amino acids. Germline assignment: CDR1 SGHDN and CDR2 FVKESK. V was clipped by 0 bases and J by 9 bases, with 9 bases between them. CDR3 region: CASSQELESEQFF. CDR3 nucleotides: TGTGCCAGCAGCCAAGAACTAGAGAGTGAGCAGTTCTTC.

In this sample, this clone turned up once. The rearrangement links TRBV7-8 to TRBJ1-1, with 11 nucleotides matching TRBD1. The J segment lost 7 bases and the V segment lost 5 bases, leaving 6 bases of the junction unmatched. Germline-derived CDR1 and CDR2 are SGHVS and FQNEAQ. This CDR3 region has 14 residues. This CDR3 reads CASSTWDRGNEAFF. The DNA for the CDR3 is TGTGCCAGCAGCACTTGGGACAGGGGGAATGAAGCTTTCTTT.